Each of the 20 T cell receptor beta chains below was sequenced from the same sample in a study of cytomegalovirus exposure and HLA in healthy donors. TCRdb's copy holds only in-frame clones and misses some; the assay was immunoSEQ multiplex PCR. The table has 200,000 to 250,000 clones, around 80% seen once. Material: PBMCs. Receptors were obtained from a woman in her thirties in good health and CMV-seropositive.

V and J are TRBV6-5 and TRBJ2-1; tentatively, D is TRBD2 (5 bases). Germline V gene data show CDR1 as MNHEY and CDR2 as SVGAGI. V was cut by 4 bases and J by 7 bases, with 17 bases left in between. The CDR3 spans 15 residues. CDR3 sequence reads: CASSSPERSGNEQFF. The CDR3 coding sequence is TGTGCCAGCAGTTCCCCGGAGCGGTCTGGGAATGAGCAGTTCTTC.

This rearrangement joins TRBV30 to TRBJ1-5, with 10 bases identical to TRBD1. J gave up 5 bases and V 2 bases, and 12 bases lay outside the gene matches. Germline V gene sequence: CDR1 GTSNPN, CDR2 SVGIG (reference sequence). This CDR3 is built from 17 residues. The DNA of the CDR3 is TGTGCCTGGAGTTCTCCGGGACAGGGGCTCAGGGATCAGCCCCAGCATTTT. This translates into CAWSSPGQGLRDQPQHF. The variable domain in full, completed from reference TRBV30 and TRBJ1-5, reads SQTIHQWPATLVQPVGSPLSLECTVEGTSNPNLYWYRQAAGRGLQLLFYSVGIGQISSEVPQNLSASRPQDRQFILSSKKLLLSDSGFYLCAWSSPGQGLRDQPQHFGDGTRLSIL.

In regard to this clone: Different DNA sequences within this sample yield the same CDR3. This chain joins TRBV5-1 and TRBJ1-5; 7 bases match TRBD1. The CDR3 is 14 residues long. The junction had 5 bases not matched to a gene; V was cut back by 4 bases and J by 4 bases. CDR1 and CDR2 from the germline V gene are SGHRS and YFSETQ. Here the CDR3 reads CASSPGTENQPQHF. The DNA of the CDR3 is TGCGCCAGCAGCCCCGGGACAGAAAATCAGCCCCAGCATTTT.

Only one count was recorded for this clone. V and J are TRBV5-6 and TRBJ1-1; D uncertain. The CDR3 is 15 residues long. The ends were cut back, 0 bases at V and 5 bases at J, with 14 bases in the middle. From germline, CDR1 is SGHDT and CDR2 YYEEEE. CDR3 DNA sequence: TGTGCCAGCAGCTTGGGGGGTAATGTTTTGACTGAAGCTTTCTTT. Protein sequence: CASSLGGNVLTEAFF.

The CDR3: CASSLELADSYEQYF. The CDR3, as DNA: TGTGCCAGCAGCTTGGAACTAGCGGATTCCTACGAGCAGTACTTC. The chain is built from TRBV11-2 and TRBJ2-7; 8 nucleotides match TRBD2. Per the germline V gene, CDR1 is SGHAT and CDR2 is FQNNGV. Trimming at V came to 3 bases and at J to 1 base, leaving 5 bases not matched to a gene. This CDR3 is 15 amino acids long.

This chain uses TRBV9 with TRBJ2-6; 8 nucleotides match TRBD1. This CDR3 contains 17 residues. Germline trimming cut 4 bases from V and 0 bases from J; bases unmatched to any gene: 6. Germline values: CDR1 SGDLS, CDR2 YYNGEE. The CDR3 spells CASSTRGPFSGANVLTF. For the CDR3, the DNA is TGTGCCAGCAGCACCAGGGGGCCCTTCTCTGGGGCCAACGTCCTGACTTTC.

This chain uses TRBV5-1 with TRBJ1-4; D remains ambiguous. V lost 0 bases and J lost 6, with 18 bases in between. The CDR3 extends over 17 amino acids. CDR1 and CDR2 (germline): SGHRS, YFSETQ. CDR3: CASSLASKRPSDEKLFF. Here the CDR3 DNA reads TGCGCCAGCAGCTTGGCCTCGAAGCGGCCGTCCGATGAAAAACTGTTTTTT.

The gene calls are TRBV7-9 and TRBJ1-2; 7 bases align to TRBD1. This CDR3 is built from 15 residues. The germline V gene has CDR1 SEHNR and CDR2 FQNEAQ (reference sequence). V shed 5 bases and J 5 bases; nucleotides not matched to a gene: 11. The CDR3 DNA sequence: TGTGCCAGCAGCCACTCCGGTGGACAGGCGTATGGCTACACCTTC. Protein product: CASSHSGGQAYGYTF.

J is TRBJ2-7 and V is TRBV5-1; 8 bases align to TRBD2. With V trimmed by 0 bases and J by 1 base, 21 bases remained unmatched. The germline V gene encodes CDR1 SGHRS and CDR2 YFSETQ. The CDR3 totals 21 residues. CDR3 DNA: TGCGCCAGCAGCTTGGGTCGTGGTCTAGCGGGTCCTTTAGACCGTTCCTACGAGCAGTACTTC. It is translated as CASSLGRGLAGPLDRSYEQYF.

J is TRBJ2-7 and V is TRBV15, with 9 bases identical to TRBD2. This CDR3 is built from 14 residues. After removal of 3 bases from V and 7 bases from J, the junction contained 7 bases not matched to a gene. Looked up from germline, CDR1 is LNHNV and CDR2 is YYDKDF (reference sequence). As DNA, the CDR3 is TGTGCCACCAGCAGGACTTTAGCGGGAGTAGAGCAGTACTTC. Its protein product is CATSRTLAGVEQYF.

The V and J genes are TRBV7-3 and TRBJ2-5; D call uncertain. The V end lost 3 bases, the J end lost 5 bases, and 13 bases lay between the germline ends. Germline CDR1 and CDR2: SGHTA and FQGTGA. CDR3 length: 14 residues. This chain's CDR3 is CASSLKAEWETQYF. The DNA for the CDR3 is TGTGCCAGCAGCTTGAAGGCAGAATGGGAGACCCAGTACTTC.

This clone was seen only once. The chain couples TRBV5-1 to TRBJ1-5; D is undetermined. CDR3 length: 15 amino acids. The germline CDR1 and CDR2 sequences are SGHRS and YFSETQ. The V end was cut by 0 bases, the J end by 0 bases, with 7 bases between. The CDR3 sequence is CASSLAGFSNQPQHF. CDR3 coding DNA: TGCGCCAGCAGCTTGGCTGGTTTTAGCAATCAGCCCCAGCATTTT.

J is TRBJ1-5 and V is TRBV27; no clear D. CDR3 length: 15 residues. The V gene lost 2 bases and the J gene lost 3 bases, with 11 bases spanning the gap. Germline V lookup: CDR1 MNHEY, CDR2 SMNVEV (reference sequence). Here the CDR3 reads CASSLNARLNQPQHF. CDR3 coding DNA: TGTGCCAGCAGTTTAAACGCCAGACTCAATCAGCCCCAGCATTTT.

This sequence joins TRBV6-1 and TRBJ2-5, with D maybe TRBD1 (5 bases). With 8 bases removed from V and 5 bases from J, the gap between germline ends came to 15 bases. Germline CDR1 MNHNS, CDR2 SASEGT. The CDR3 sequence is 13 residues long. In DNA form, the CDR3 reads TGTGCCAGCTGCACCGGGCCAGGGGAGACCCAGTACTTC. The encoded protein is CASCTGPGETQYF.

In DNA, the CDR3 is TGTGCCAGCAGCACTAGCGGAAGCACAGATACGCAGTATTTT. It encodes CASSTSGSTDTQYF. This rearrangement joins TRBV6-5 to TRBJ2-3, with 8 bases matching TRBD2. The CDR3 contains 14 residues. Germline trimming cut 6 bases from V and 0 bases from J; bases unmatched to any gene: 2. Germline loops: CDR1 MNHEY, CDR2 SVGAGI.

V is TRBV11-3 and J is TRBJ1-2, with 7 bases lining up with TRBD1. The V gene end was trimmed by 6 bases and the J gene end by 3 bases; junction bases not matched to a gene: 10. The germline V gene encodes CDR1 SGHNT and CDR2 YENEEA. The CDR3 runs 15 residues. The CDR3 sequence: CASSSSGTAYYGYTF. The CDR3, as DNA: TGTGCCAGCAGTTCCTCGGGGACAGCTTACTATGGCTACACCTTC.

The chain has TRBV5-1 and TRBJ1-2; TRBD1 might be the D (6 bases). CDR1 and CDR2 from the germline V gene are SGHRS and YFSETQ. This CDR3 contains 15 residues. The V and J ends lost 4 bases and 0 bases respectively, with 13 bases between them. CDR3 nucleotide sequence: TGCGCCAGCAGCCCGGGTGGGGGCGCTAACTATGGCTACACCTTC. Amino acids: CASSPGGGANYGYTF.

V usage is TRBV27 and J usage is TRBJ1-1, with D hard to call. The V gene lost 3 bases and the J gene lost 1 base, with 6 bases spanning the gap. The CDR3 contains 13 residues. CDR1 is MNHEY, CDR2 SMNVEV, per germline (reference sequence). CDR3 region: CASSLAGNTEAFF. In nucleotides, the CDR3 is TGTGCCAGCAGTTTGGCAGGGAACACTGAAGCTTTCTTT.

This clone is a singleton in its sample. The rearrangement uses TRBV2 and TRBJ2-1; D unclear. This CDR3 spans 12 amino acids. Germline CDR1 SNHLY, CDR2 FYNNEI. Trimming removed 2 bases at V and 3 bases at J, with 2 bases between. CDR3 nucleotide sequence: TGTGCCAGCAGTGAAAACTACAATGAGCAGTTCTTC. This encodes CASSENYNEQFF.

V usage is TRBV27 and J usage is TRBJ2-7; TRBD1 matches 7 bases. Germline assignment: CDR1 MNHEY and CDR2 SMNVEV (reference sequence). The CDR3 spans 13 residues. Unmatched junction bases numbered 1, after V lost 1 base and J lost 4 bases. This CDR3 is CASSLLTGYEQYF. The CDR3 bases are TGTGCCAGCAGTTTATTGACAGGGTACGAGCAGTACTTC.